The present TCR beta chain was sequenced within a study of vaccination and CD4 T cells after COVID-19. The germline CDR1 and CDR2 sequences are SEHNR and FQNEAQ (reference sequence). This CDR3 spans 15 amino acids. Between the trimmed V and J ends, which lost 5 bases and 5 bases, there was a span of 18 bases. This clonotype has only a few counts. Its antigen remains unknown. Cultured CD4+ T cell DNA underwent sequencing with the Oncomine TCR Beta short-read assay. MiXCR was run by TCRdb on the PCR reads, yielding one entry per CDR3 protein. The repertoire has about 14,000 distinct CDR3 sequences, under 40% of them found once; the top ten carry over 9.5%. Regarding treatment: 10-day PBMC culture with coronavirus spike peptide pools or control peptides (ViraFEST assay).

Source material: CD4+ T cells from blood, cultured in vitro. The receptor was isolated from a human donor who had recovered from COVID-19. V gene TRBV7-9 combines with J gene TRBJ2-5; D is ambiguous. The CDR3 bases are TGTGCCAGCAGCCCAAAGTCAGGTATCATGGAGACCCAGTACTTC. Its protein product is CASSPKSGIMETQYF.